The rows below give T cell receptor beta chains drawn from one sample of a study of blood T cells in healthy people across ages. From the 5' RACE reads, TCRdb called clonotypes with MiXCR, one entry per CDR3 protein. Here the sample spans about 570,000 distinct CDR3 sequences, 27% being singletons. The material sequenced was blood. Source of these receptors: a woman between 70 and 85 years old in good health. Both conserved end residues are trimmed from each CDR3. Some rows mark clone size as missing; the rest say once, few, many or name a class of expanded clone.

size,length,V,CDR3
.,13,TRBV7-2,ASSRGPDPGGELF
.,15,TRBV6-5,ASSYSGTKANTGELF
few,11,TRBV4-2,ASSRGDDSPLH
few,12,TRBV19,ASSQPRWGGEAF
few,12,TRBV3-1,ASSQARSGQPQH
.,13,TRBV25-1,ASKDGGPKLDGYT
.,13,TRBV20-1,SALQGRGDSDTQY
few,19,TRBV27,ASNNLLTGTGGRSSYNEQF
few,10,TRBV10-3,ATGRGQETQY
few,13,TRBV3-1,ASSQRGPQQETQY
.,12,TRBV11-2,ASSSIAGANIQY
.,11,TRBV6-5,ATTSSDTYEQY
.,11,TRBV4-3,ASSQEPLVTQC
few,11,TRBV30,AWSAQGAKGYT
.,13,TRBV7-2,ASSLVETRNTEAF
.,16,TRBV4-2,ASSQEILAGGTYNEQF
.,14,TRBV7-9,ASSFGTGGADNEQF
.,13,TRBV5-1,ASTFLELVSGELF
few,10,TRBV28,ASKGGHNEQF
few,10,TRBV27,ASSFAGTEQY
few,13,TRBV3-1,ASSQGLAGSNEQF
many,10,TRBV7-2,ASSLERNIQY
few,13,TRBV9,ASSVEASGQETQY
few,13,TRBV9,ASSVDGVGGETQY
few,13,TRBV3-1,ASRYGVTSYNEQF
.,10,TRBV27,ASKGSYNEQF
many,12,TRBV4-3,ASSPGGEWTEAF
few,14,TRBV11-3,ASSLVVGFSYNEQF
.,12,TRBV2,ASTWTSGWYEQY
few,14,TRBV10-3,AMRERSGLSGNTIY
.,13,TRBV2,ASRDGRGSGETQY
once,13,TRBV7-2,ASTLRTGQYETQY
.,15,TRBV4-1,ASSQERAGGNQETQY
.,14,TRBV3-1,ASSQGRGKGGTEAF
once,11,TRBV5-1,ASSLYQQETQY
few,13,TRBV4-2,ASSQEVRGGQPQH
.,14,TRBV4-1,ASSQRTDLLGEKLF
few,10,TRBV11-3,ASSLDRFQQF
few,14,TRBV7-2,ASSSQGGGPTDTQY
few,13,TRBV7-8,ASSLVQGGKETQY
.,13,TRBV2,ASSEIGTSGGEQF
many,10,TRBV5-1,ASSSGTREQY
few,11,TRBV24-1,ATSDLAVGELF
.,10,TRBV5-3,ARSRRTNEQY
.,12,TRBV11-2,ASSLRTGVYGYT
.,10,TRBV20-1,SAREGGETQY
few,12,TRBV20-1,SASLGSGANVLT
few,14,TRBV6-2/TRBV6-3,ASSLDRTSGGYEQY
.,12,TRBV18,ASSPFTGDTEAF
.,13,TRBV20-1,SAPFRRLSTDTQY
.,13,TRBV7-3,ASSLMSGGDSPLH
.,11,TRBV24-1,ATSDPTVPKQF
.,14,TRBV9,ASTVMGLADYNEQF
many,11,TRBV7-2,ASSPPGGYGYT
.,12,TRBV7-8,ASSANSGRETQY